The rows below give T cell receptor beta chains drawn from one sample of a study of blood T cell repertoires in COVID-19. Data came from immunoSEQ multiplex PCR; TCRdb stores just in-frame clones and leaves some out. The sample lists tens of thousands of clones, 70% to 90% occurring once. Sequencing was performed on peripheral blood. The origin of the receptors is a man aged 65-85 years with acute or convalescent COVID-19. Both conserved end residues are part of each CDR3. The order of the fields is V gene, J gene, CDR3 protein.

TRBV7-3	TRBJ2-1	CASSLIGDWSYNEQFF
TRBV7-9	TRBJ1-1	CASSLGGTGLLGAEAFF
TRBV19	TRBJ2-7	CASSQTGVDEQYF
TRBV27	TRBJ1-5	CASSLSGREGQPQHF
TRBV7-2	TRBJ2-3	CASSLSVRGGTQYF
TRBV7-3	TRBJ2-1	CASSLRGGTGEQFF
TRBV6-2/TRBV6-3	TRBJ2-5	CASSGAGPPETQYF
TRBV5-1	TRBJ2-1	CASSLANRGVGQFF
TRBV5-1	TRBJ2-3	CASSFPGLAGTSTDTQYF
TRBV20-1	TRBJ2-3	CSASGLAVNKDTQYF
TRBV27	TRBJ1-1	CASRVRGSRMNTEAFF
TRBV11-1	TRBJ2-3	CASSSRTERDTQYF
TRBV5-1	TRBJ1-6	CASSLGAARENSPLHF
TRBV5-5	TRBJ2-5	CASSWGPEGETQYF
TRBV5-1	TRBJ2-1	CASSFRGDEQFF
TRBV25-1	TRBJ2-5	CASSEWIRAGAGETQYF
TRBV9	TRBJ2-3	CASSVADRGDTQYF
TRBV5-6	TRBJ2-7	CASSFFSWDRGSEQYF
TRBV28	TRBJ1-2	CASSLADRTNYGYTF
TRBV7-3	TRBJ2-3	CASSFISADTQYF
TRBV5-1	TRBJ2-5	CASSLVGGMETQYF
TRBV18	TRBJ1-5	CASSSGSNQPQHF
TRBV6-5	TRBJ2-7	CASSYSGGNYEQYF
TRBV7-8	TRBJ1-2	CASSLGTDYGYTF
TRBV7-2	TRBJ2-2	CASSLALRQTGELFF
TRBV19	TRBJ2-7	CASSINRGREQYF
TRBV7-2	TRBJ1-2	CASRARQGEYGYTF